The source of this TCR beta chain is a study of blood T cell repertoires in COVID-19. For the study at large: The United States, Italy and Spain provided the acute and convalescent COVID-19 samples.

V shed 6 bases and J 6 bases; nucleotides not matched to a gene: 4. Looked up from germline, CDR1 is MDHEN and CDR2 is SYDVKM. The CDR3 sequence is 13 residues long. Assay: immunoSEQ multiplex PCR; the TCRdb copy retains only in-frame clones and omits some. This table has about 220,000 clones, 84% appearing once. The chain employs TRBV28 and TRBJ2-7; 11 bases agree with TRBD2. The receptor's source is a man aged 50-60 years with active or convalescent COVID-19. Sequenced input: peripheral blood. The chain's CDR3 is CASRLAGALEQYF. The CDR3 nucleotides read TGTGCCAGCAGACTAGCGGGAGCTCTCGAGCAGTACTTC.